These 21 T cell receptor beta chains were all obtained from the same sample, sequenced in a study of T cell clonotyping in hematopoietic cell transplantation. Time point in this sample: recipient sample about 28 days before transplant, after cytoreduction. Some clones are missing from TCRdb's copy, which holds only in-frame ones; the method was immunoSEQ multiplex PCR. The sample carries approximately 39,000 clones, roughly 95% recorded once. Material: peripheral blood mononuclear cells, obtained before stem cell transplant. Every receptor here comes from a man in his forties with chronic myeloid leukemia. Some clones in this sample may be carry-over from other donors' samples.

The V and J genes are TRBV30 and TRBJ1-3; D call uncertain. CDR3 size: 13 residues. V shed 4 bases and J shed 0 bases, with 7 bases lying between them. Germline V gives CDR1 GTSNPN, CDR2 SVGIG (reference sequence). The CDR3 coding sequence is TGTGCCTGGACCGGCCACTCTGGAAACACCATATATTTT. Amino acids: CAWTGHSGNTIYF.

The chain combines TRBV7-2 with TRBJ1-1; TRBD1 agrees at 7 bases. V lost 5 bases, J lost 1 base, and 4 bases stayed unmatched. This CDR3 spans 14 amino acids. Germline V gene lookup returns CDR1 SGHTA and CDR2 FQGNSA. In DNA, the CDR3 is TGTGCCAGCAGCCGAGGGGGCCAGAACACTGAAGCTTTCTTT. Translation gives CASSRGGQNTEAFF.

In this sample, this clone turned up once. The CDR3 DNA follows: TGTGCCAGCAGCGGGCCAAGAGGGGGGTTGAACACCGGGGAGCTGTTTTTT. Translated, it gives CASSGPRGGLNTGELFF. V is TRBV9 and J is TRBJ2-2; the D call may be TRBD1 or TRBD2 (6 bases each). The V gene lost 3 bases and the J gene lost 1 base, with 16 bases spanning the gap. The length of the CDR3 is 17 residues. Germline CDR1 reads SGDLS; CDR2 reads YYNGEE. Using reference TRBV9 and TRBJ2-2 for the parts outside the CDR3, the full variable domain is DSGVTQTPKHLITATGQRVTLRCSPRSGDLSVYWYQQSLDQGLQFLIQYYNGEERAKGNILERFSAQQFPDLHSELNLSSLELGDSALYFCASSGPRGGLNTGELFFGEGSRLTVL.

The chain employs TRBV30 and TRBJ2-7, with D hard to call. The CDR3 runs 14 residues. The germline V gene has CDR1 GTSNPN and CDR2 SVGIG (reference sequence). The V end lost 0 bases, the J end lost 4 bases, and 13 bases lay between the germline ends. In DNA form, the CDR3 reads TGTGCCTGGAGTGTAACGATTCGCAATTACGAGCAGTACTTC. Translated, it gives CAWSVTIRNYEQYF.

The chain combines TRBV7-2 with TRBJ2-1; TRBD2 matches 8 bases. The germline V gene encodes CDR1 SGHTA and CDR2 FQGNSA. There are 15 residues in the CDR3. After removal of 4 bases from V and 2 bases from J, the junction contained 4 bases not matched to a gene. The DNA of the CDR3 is TGTGCCAGCAGCTCCCGGGGGGGTACCTACAATGAGCAGTTCTTC. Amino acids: CASSSRGGTYNEQFF.

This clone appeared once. The CDR3 spells CASSESGGYGSTEAFF. As DNA, the CDR3 is TGTGCCAGCAGTGAAAGCGGTGGCTACGGGTCCACTGAAGCTTTCTTT. The chain recombines TRBV6-1 with TRBJ1-1; D unclear. The CDR3 spans 16 residues. Looked up from germline, CDR1 is MNHNS and CDR2 is SASEGT. Trimming took off 2 bases at V and 4 bases at J, with 17 bases between the two ends.

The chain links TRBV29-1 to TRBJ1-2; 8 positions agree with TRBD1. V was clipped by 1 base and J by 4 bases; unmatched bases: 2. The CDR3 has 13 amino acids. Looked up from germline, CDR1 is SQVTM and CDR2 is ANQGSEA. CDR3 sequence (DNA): TGCAGCGTTGAAGCAGGGGGCGGCTATGGCTACACCTTC. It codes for CSVEAGGGYGYTF.

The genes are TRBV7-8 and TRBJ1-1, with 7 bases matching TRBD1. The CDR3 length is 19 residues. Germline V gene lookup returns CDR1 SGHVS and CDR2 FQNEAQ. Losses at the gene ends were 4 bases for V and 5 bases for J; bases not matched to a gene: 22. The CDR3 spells CASSSSHPGQVGGETEAFF. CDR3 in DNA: TGTGCCAGCAGCTCGTCGCACCCCGGACAGGTGGGGGGAGAAACTGAAGCTTTCTTT. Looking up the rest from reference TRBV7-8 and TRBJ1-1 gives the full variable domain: GAGVSQSPRYKVAKRGQDVALRCDPISGHVSLFWYQQALGQGPEFLTYFQNEAQLDKSGLPSDRFFAERPEGSVSTLKIQRTQQEDSAVYLCASSSSHPGQVGGETEAFFGQGTRLTVV.

The CDR3 DNA reads as TGTGCCAGCAGTTTATTGGGGGATCGAGATACGCAGTATTTT. Its protein product is CASSLLGDRDTQYF. The rearrangement joins TRBV28 to TRBJ2-3, with D perhaps assigned TRBD1 or TRBD2 (5 bases each). The CDR3 is made up of 14 amino acids. The germline gives CDR1 MDHEN, CDR2 SYDVKM. Deletions cut 1 base from V and 5 bases from J, with 10 bases between.

Written as DNA, the CDR3 is TGTGCCAGCAGCCGGGACAGCGACAACTATGGCTACACCTTC. Amino acid sequence: CASSRDSDNYGYTF. The chain recombines TRBV5-4 with TRBJ1-2; 7 bases align to TRBD1. CDR3 length equals 14 residues. CDR1 and CDR2 (germline): SGHNT, YYREEE (reference sequence). V was clipped by 4 bases and J by 2 bases; unmatched bases: 5.

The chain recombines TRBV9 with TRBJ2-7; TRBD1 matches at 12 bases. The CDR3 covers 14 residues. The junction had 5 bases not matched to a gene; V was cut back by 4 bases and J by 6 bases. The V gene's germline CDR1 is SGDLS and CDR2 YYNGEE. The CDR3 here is CASSPGTGGSEQYF. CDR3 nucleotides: TGTGCCAGCAGCCCCGGGACAGGGGGCTCCGAGCAGTACTTC.

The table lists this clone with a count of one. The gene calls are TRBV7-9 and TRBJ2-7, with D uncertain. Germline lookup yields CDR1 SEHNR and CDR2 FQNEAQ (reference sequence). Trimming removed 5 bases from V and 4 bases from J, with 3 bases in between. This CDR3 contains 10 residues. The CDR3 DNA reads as TGTGCCAGCAGCCCGTACGAGCAGTACTTC. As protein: CASSPYEQYF. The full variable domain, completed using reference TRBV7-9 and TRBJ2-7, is DTGVSQNPRHKITKRGQNVTFRCDPISEHNRLYWYRQTLGQGPEFLTYFQNEAQLEKSRLLSDRFSAERPKGSFSTLEIQRTEQGDSAMYLCASSPYEQYFGPGTRLTVT.

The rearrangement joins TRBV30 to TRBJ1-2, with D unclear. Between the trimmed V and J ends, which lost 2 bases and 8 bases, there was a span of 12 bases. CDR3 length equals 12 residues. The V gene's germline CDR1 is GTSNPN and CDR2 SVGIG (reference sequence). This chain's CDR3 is CAWSTEGGGYTF. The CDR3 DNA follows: TGTGCCTGGAGTACGGAGGGTGGCGGCTACACCTTC. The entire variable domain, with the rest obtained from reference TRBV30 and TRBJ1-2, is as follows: SQTIHQWPATLVQPVGSPLSLECTVEGTSNPNLYWYRQAAGRGLQLLFYSVGIGQISSEVPQNLSASRPQDRQFILSSKKLLLSDSGFYLCAWSTEGGGYTFGSGTRLTVV.

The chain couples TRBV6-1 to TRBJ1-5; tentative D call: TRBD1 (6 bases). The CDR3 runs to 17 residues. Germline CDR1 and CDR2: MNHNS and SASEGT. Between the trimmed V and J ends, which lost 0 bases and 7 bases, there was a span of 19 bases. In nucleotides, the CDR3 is TGTGCCAGCAGTGAAGCGGAAATAATACAGGGTGGCCAGCCCCAGCATTTT. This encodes CASSEAEIIQGGQPQHF.

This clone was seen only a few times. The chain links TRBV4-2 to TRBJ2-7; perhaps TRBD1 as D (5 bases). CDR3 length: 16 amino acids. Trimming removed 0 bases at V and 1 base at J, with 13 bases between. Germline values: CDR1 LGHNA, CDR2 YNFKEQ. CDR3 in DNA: TGTGCCAGCAGCCAAGATGGGGCAGATCGGTCCTACGAGCAGTACTTC. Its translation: CASSQDGADRSYEQYF.

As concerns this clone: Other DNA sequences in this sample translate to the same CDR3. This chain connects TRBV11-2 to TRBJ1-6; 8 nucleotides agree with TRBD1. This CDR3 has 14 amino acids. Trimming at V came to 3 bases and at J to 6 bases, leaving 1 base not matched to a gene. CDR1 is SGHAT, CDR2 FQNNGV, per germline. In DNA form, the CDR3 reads TGTGCCAGCAGCTTCAGGGGGCGTAATTCACCCCTCCACTTT. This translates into CASSFRGRNSPLHF.

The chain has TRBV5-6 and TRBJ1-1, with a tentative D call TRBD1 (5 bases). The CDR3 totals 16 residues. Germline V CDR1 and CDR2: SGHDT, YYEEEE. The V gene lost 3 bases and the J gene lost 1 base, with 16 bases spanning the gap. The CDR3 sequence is CASSSSRQWRNTEAFF. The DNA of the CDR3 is TGTGCCAGCAGCTCCAGTAGACAGTGGAGGAACACTGAAGCTTTCTTT.

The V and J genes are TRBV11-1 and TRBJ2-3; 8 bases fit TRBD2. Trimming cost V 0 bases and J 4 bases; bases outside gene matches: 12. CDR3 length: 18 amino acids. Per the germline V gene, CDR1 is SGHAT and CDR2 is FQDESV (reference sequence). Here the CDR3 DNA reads TGTGCCAGCAGCTTAGCCGGGCCTAGCGGGCGACTCGCAGATACGCAGTATTTT. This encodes CASSLAGPSGRLADTQYF.

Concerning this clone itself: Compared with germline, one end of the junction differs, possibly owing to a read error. Written as DNA, the CDR3 is TGTGCTAGCAGCTTAGCGCCCAGGGGAAACACCGGGGAGCTGTTTTTT. Protein: CASSLAPRGNTGELFF. This chain connects TRBV7-7 to TRBJ2-2; a weak D match, TRBD1 (6 bases). Germline loops: CDR1 SSHAT, CDR2 FNYEAQ (reference sequence). This CDR3 is built from 16 residues.

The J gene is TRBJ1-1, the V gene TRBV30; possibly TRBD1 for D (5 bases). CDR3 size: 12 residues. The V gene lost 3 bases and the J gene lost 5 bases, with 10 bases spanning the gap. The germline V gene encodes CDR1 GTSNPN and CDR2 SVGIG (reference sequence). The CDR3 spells CAWSVRGTEAFF. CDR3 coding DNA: TGTGCCTGGAGCGTAAGGGGAACTGAAGCTTTCTTT. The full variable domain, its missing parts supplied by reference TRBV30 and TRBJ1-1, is SQTIHQWPATLVQPVGSPLSLECTVEGTSNPNLYWYRQAAGRGLQLLFYSVGIGQISSEVPQNLSASRPQDRQFILSSKKLLLSDSGFYLCAWSVRGTEAFFGQGTRLTVV.

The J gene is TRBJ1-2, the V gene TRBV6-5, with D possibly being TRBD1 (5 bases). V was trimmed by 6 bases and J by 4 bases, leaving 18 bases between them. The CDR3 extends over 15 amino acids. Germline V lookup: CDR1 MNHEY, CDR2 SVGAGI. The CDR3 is CASSSPVGGSYGYTF. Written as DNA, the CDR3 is TGTGCCAGCAGCTCCCCTGTTGGGGGGAGCTATGGCTACACCTTC.